This T cell receptor (beta chain) was retrieved from a study of blood T cell repertoires in COVID-19. In the study overall: There were acute and convalescent COVID-19 samples, and they came from the United States, Italy and Spain.

TCRdb's table, derived via immunoSEQ multiplex PCR, lists solely in-frame clones and lacks some. In the table there are about 190,000 clones, roughly 77% of which are singletons. This clone was counted only a few times. V lost 0 bases and J lost 4; bases outside the gene matches: 2. CDR1 is SGHAT, CDR2 FQNNGV, per germline. This CDR3 region has 14 residues. The chain carries TRBV11-2 and TRBJ1-2; 7 nucleotides agree with TRBD1. This clonotype was obtained from a woman between 50 and 59 years old with acute COVID-19. Material: PBMCs or T cells enriched from blood (not recorded which). DNA for the CDR3: TGTGCCAGCAGCTTAGAAGGGACAGTCTATGGCTACACCTTC. Protein product: CASSLEGTVYGYTF.